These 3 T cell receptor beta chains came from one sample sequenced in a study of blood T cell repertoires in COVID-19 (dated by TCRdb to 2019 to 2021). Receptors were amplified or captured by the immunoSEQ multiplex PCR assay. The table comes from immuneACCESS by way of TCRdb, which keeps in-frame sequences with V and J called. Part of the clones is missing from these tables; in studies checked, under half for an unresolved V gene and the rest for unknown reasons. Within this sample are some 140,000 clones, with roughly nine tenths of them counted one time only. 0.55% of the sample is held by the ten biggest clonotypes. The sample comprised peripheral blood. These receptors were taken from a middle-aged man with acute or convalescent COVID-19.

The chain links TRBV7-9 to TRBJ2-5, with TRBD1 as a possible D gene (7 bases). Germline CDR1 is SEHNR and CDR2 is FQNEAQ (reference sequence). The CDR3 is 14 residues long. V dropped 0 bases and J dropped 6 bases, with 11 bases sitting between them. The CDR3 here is CASSLAAGGKTQYF. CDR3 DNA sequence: TGTGCCAGCAGCTTAGCCGCAGGGGGGAAGACCCAGTACTTC.

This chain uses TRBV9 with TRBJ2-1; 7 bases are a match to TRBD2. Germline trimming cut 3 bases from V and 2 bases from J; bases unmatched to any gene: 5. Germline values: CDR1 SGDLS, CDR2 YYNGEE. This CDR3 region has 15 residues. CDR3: CASSAVGTTYNEQFF. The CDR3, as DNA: TGTGCCAGCAGCGCGGTCGGGACTACCTACAATGAGCAGTTCTTC.

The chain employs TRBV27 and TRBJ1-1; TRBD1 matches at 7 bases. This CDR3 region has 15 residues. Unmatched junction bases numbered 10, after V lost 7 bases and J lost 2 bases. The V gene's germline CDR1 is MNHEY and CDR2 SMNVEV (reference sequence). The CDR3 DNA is TGTGCCAGCATTCCAACCGGGACAGCAAACACTGAAGCTTTCTTT. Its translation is CASIPTGTANTEAFF.